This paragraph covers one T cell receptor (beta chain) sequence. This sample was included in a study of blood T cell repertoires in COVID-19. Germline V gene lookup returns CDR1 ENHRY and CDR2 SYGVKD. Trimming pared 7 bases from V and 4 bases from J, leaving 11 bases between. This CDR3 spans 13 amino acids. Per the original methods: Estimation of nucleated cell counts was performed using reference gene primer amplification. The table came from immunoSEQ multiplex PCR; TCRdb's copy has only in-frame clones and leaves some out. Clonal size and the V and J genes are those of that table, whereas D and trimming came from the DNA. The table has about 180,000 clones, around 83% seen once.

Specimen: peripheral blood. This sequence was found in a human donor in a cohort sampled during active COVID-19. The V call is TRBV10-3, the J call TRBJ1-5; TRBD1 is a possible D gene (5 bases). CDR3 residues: CAITDSYNQPQHF. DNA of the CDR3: TGTGCCATCACTGACAGTTATAATCAGCCCCAGCATTTT.